Each of the 3 T cell receptor beta chains below was sequenced from the same sample in a study of beta chain features in type 1 diabetes. Study-wide results and limits: Type 1 diabetes patients had TCRB CDR3s that were shorter (moderately but significantly so) in all four CD4+ subsets.

Investigators reverse transcribed all isolated RNA, so they sequenced expressed TCRB transcripts. Assay used: immunoSEQ multiplex PCR; TCRdb lists only in-frame clones, some missing. The sample yields hundreds of thousands of clones, around an eighth seen once. These receptors have no identified antigens. Sequencing used naive CD4+ T cells from blood. Receptors were obtained from a young man with type 1 diabetes.

V and J are TRBV18 and TRBJ2-4; D may be TRBD2 (6 bases). Germline-derived CDR1 and CDR2 are KGHSH and LQKENI. The V end lost 3 bases, the J end lost 3 bases, and 12 bases lay between the germline ends. This CDR3 contains 15 residues. CDR3 sequence (DNA): TGTGCCAGCTCACCCCGGAGGGCTGACAAAAACATTCAGTACTTC. It codes for CASSPRRADKNIQYF.

Concerning this clone: The sample has other DNA sequences that encode this CDR3 too. The rearrangement links TRBV5-1 to TRBJ2-2; 7 bases map to TRBD2. V dropped 2 bases and J dropped 1; count of bases not matched to a gene: 2. In germline, CDR1 is SGHRS, CDR2 YFSETQ. The CDR3 contains 15 residues. The CDR3 DNA reads TGCGCCAGCAGCTTCACGGGAGGGAACACCGGGGAGCTGTTTTTT. It is translated as CASSFTGGNTGELFF.

This clone has a handful of counts. The chain has TRBV10-3 and TRBJ1-1; the D is unclear. There are 14 residues in the CDR3. Trimming pared 4 bases from V and 3 bases from J, leaving 12 bases between. CDR1 is ENHRY and CDR2 is SYGVKD in the germline V gene. The CDR3 DNA is TGTGCCATCAGTGGATCCGAGTTTCACACTGAAGCTTTCTTT. This gives the protein CAISGSEFHTEAFF.